This T cell receptor beta chain was obtained from a study of T-cell reconstitution after alpha-beta-depleted transplantation in children. Germline V CDR1 and CDR2: SGHRS, YFSETQ. The V segment lost 0 bases and the J segment 2 bases; nucleotides outside the gene matches: 1. The CDR3 length is 16 residues. The TCRbeta library incorporated unique molecular identifiers. TCRdb reprocessed the PCR reads with MiXCR, giving one entry per CDR3 protein. The sample shows approximately 45,000 distinct CDR3 sequences, about 47% of them seen only once. The V gene is TRBV5-1, the J gene TRBJ2-1; 11 positions match TRBD2. This TCR derives from a boy in the first two years of life with SCID, due to receive a stem cell transplant. The starting material was peripheral blood, obtained before TCRalphabeta/CD19-depleted stem cell transplant. CDR3 sequence (DNA): TGCGCCAGCAGCTTGGTAGCGGGGGGGACCTACAATGAGCAGTTCTTC. Protein: CASSLVAGGTYNEQFF.